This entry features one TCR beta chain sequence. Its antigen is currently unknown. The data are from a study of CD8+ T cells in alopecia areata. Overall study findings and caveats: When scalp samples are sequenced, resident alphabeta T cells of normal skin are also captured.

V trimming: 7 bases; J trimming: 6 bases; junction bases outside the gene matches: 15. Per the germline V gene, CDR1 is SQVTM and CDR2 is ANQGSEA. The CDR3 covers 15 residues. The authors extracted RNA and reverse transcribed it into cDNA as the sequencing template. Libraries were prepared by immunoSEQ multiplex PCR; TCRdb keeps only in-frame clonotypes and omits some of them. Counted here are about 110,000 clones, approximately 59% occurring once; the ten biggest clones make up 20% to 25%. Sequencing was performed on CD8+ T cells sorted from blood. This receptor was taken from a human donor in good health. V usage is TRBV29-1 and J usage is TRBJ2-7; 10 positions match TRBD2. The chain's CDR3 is CSAKETSGPFSEQYF. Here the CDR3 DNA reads TGCAGCGCCAAAGAGACTAGCGGGCCCTTTAGCGAGCAGTACTTC.